This T cell receptor beta chain was profiled in a study of Graves' ophthalmopathy and Graves' hyperthyroidism. This clonotype was recorded a few times. Its antigen is still unknown. This CDR3 contains 13 residues. The V gene's germline CDR1 is SGHTA and CDR2 FQGNSA. The germline V and J ends were trimmed by 8 bases and 5 bases, with 15 bases remaining between them. From RNA, the CDR3 regions of TCR beta chains were amplified and sequenced. HTBI-primed first-round RT-PCR preceded second-round multiplex PCR. TCRdb ran MiXCR on the multiplex PCR reads and lists one entry per CDR3 protein. The sample includes around 660,000 distinct CDR3 sequences, more than 40% seen only once; the top ten take more than 3%. General study findings and limits: For separating ophthalmopathy from stable hyperthyroidism, a 13-signature model gave about 90% sensitivity and roughly 79% specificity. Appearing in blood as well were most expanded thyroid clonotypes above 0.001 frequency.

Disease in donors with ophthalmopathy had moderate-to-severe activity, CAS ≥3, NOSPECS ≥4 and under 3 months' duration. Enrollment excluded any patients with other autoimmune diseases, uncontrolled infections, pregnancy or lactation. The receptor comes from an adult man with Graves' ophthalmopathy. Material: peripheral blood. The genes are TRBV7-2 and TRBJ2-5, with D possibly being TRBD1 or TRBD2 (5 bases each). For the CDR3, the DNA is TGTGCCAGCTCACCGGGACGGTGGGAGACCCAGTACTTC. It codes for CASSPGRWETQYF.